Presented here are 28 T cell receptor beta chains from one specimen sequenced in a study of beta chain features in type 1 diabetes. General observations from the study: Among all four CD4+ subsets, Type 1 diabetes patients had TCRB CDR3s that were moderately but significantly shorter.

TCRB transcripts that were expressed got sequenced, as all of the isolated RNA had been reverse transcribed. The data were produced by immunoSEQ multiplex PCR, yet TCRdb's version contains in-frame clones alone and is incomplete. Of roughly 730,000 clones listed, around 15% are singletons. These TCRs are of unknown antigen specificity. Sequencing was performed on naive CD4+ T cells from blood. The receptors were sampled from a man between 18 and 29 years old with type 1 diabetes.

J is TRBJ1-2 and V is TRBV15; weak D call: TRBD1 (5 bases). Trimming shortened V by 1 base and J by 0 bases, and 15 bases separated the two germline ends. The CDR3 extends over 17 amino acids. Per germline, CDR1 LNHNV and CDR2 YYDKDF (reference sequence). In DNA, the CDR3 is TGTGCCACCAGCAGAGGTGGGACCGTGGGTGCTAACTATGGCTACACCTTC. Amino acids: CATSRGGTVGANYGYTF. Full variable domain (remainder filled in from reference TRBV15 and TRBJ1-2): DAMVIQNPRYQVTQFGKPVTLSCSQTLNHNVMYWYQQKSSQAPKLLFHYYDKDFNNEADTPDNFQSRRPNTSFCFLDIRSPGLGDTAMYLCATSRGGTVGANYGYTFGSGTRLTVV.

As concerns this clone: A read error may produce the germline difference seen at one junction end. This chain connects TRBV27 to TRBJ2-1; the match to TRBD2 covers 12 bases. CDR1 and CDR2 from the germline V gene are MNHEY and SMNVEV (reference sequence). The CDR3 covers 14 residues. The CDR3 coding sequence is TGTGCCAGCAGTTCCCCCGGGGCTAGCGGGGGGGCGATCTTC. It specifies CASSSPGASGGAIF.

This clone was observed a few times. The rearrangement uses TRBV28 and TRBJ2-1; 8 bases are a match to TRBD1. V gave up 2 bases and J gave up 0 bases; unmatched junction bases: 15. The CDR3 length is 20 residues. Germline CDR1 MDHEN, CDR2 SYDVKM. CDR3 region: CASSLPGTGLQLSSYNEQFF. Written as DNA, the CDR3 is TGTGCCAGCAGTTTACCCGGGACAGGTCTACAATTAAGCTCCTACAATGAGCAGTTCTTC.

The chain is built from TRBV5-1 and TRBJ1-4; D call uncertain. Germline values: CDR1 SGHRS, CDR2 YFSETQ. The CDR3 has 15 residues. V dropped 1 base and J dropped 5 bases, with 12 bases sitting between them. The CDR3 coding sequence is TGCGCCAGCAGCTTGAACACAGCTCAGAATGAAAAACTGTTTTTT. This gives the protein CASSLNTAQNEKLFF. Full variable domain (rest looked up from reference TRBV5-1 and TRBJ1-4): KAGVTQTPRYLIKTRGQQVTLSCSPISGHRSVSWYQQTPGQGLQFLFEYFSETQRNKGNFPGRFSGRQFSNSRSEMNVSTLELGDSALYLCASSLNTAQNEKLFFGSGTQLSVL.

This clone was observed a handful of times. CDR3 bases: TGCGCCAGCAGCCTCATCTGGGGGGAGATCTTCGCCAATGAGCAGTTCTTC. Its protein is CASSLIWGEIFANEQFF. The rearrangement links TRBV4-1 to TRBJ2-1; weak D call: TRBD2 (6 bases). CDR1 and CDR2 (germline): MGHRA, YSYEKL. The CDR3 runs to 17 residues. Trimming cost V 4 bases and J 6 bases, with 22 bases left between them.

Of note for this clone: The junction does not match germline at one end; this may be a read error. The chain is built from TRBV7-7 and TRBJ2-1; tentatively, D is TRBD2 (5 bases). Germline CDR1 is SSHAT and CDR2 is FNYEAQ (reference sequence). The CDR3 extends over 14 amino acids. The CDR3 is CASSLDSDGNEQFF. The CDR3, as DNA: TGTGCTAGCAGCTTGGACTCCGACGGTAATGAGCAGTTCTTC.

This chain uses TRBV5-1 with TRBJ2-5, with D possibly matching TRBD1 (6 bases). CDR3 length equals 14 residues. With 0 bases removed from V and 2 bases from J, the gap between germline ends came to 8 bases. Per the germline V gene, CDR1 is SGHRS and CDR2 is YFSETQ. DNA for the CDR3: TGCGCCAGCAGCTTGGGACAGGAACAAGAGACCCAGTACTTC. Translated: CASSLGQEQETQYF.

V usage is TRBV30 and J usage is TRBJ2-7, with a possible D match to TRBD1 (6 bases). The CDR3 runs 13 residues. The ends were cut back, 5 bases at V and 1 base at J, with 12 bases in the middle. Looked up from germline, CDR1 is GTSNPN and CDR2 is SVGIG (reference sequence). Written as DNA, the CDR3 is TGTGCCTGGGGGGACATAATTTCCTACGAGCAGTACTTC. Protein sequence: CAWGDIISYEQYF.

This clone showed up just a few times. The CDR3 is CASTPGSSSNQPQHF. The CDR3 DNA reads as TGTGCCAGCACCCCAGGGAGCTCTAGCAATCAGCCCCAGCATTTT. The chain combines TRBV9 with TRBJ1-5; tentatively, D is TRBD1 (5 bases). CDR3 length: 15 amino acids. With 6 bases removed from V and 0 bases from J, the gap between germline ends came to 13 bases. Germline CDR1 SGDLS, CDR2 YYNGEE. Full variable domain (missing parts from reference TRBV9 and TRBJ1-5): DSGVTQTPKHLITATGQRVTLRCSPRSGDLSVYWYQQSLDQGLQFLIQYYNGEERAKGNILERFSAQQFPDLHSELNLSSLELGDSALYFCASTPGSSSNQPQHFGDGTRLSIL.

V usage is TRBV4-1 and J usage is TRBJ2-3; the match to TRBD2 covers 9 bases. CDR1 MGHRA and CDR2 YSYEKL come from the germline V gene. The length of the CDR3 is 16 residues. Trimming removed 1 base from V and 2 bases from J; junction bases left unmatched: 4. The CDR3, as DNA: TGCGCCAGCAGCCAAGGGACTAGCGACCCCACAGATACGCAGTATTTT. Amino acids: CASSQGTSDPTDTQYF.

Only a few counts were recorded for this clone. This same CDR3 is encoded by further DNA sequences in the sample. This chain uses TRBV5-1 with TRBJ2-3, with D possibly being TRBD1 (6 bases). The CDR3 is made up of 14 amino acids. V was pared by 2 bases and J by 4 bases, with 11 bases between. CDR1 and CDR2 (germline): SGHRS, YFSETQ. The CDR3 loop reads CASSFPGVADTQYF. Written as DNA, the CDR3 is TGCGCCAGCAGCTTCCCAGGGGTGGCAGATACGCAGTATTTT.

Only a few counts were recorded for this clone. V and J are TRBV13 and TRBJ1-2; no reliable D call. CDR1 and CDR2 (germline): PRHDT, FYEKMQ (reference sequence). V lost 5 bases and J lost 0, with 10 bases in between. This CDR3 has 14 amino acids. The CDR3 sequence is CASSLGGSNYGYTF. CDR3 DNA: TGTGCCAGCAGCCTGGGAGGATCTAACTATGGCTACACCTTC.

A few counts support this clone. The CDR3 protein is CASSQGQGTYGYTF. In DNA form, the CDR3 reads TGTGCCAGCAGCCAGGGACAGGGGACGTATGGCTACACCTTC. The J gene is TRBJ1-2, the V gene TRBV6-5; TRBD1 matches at 10 bases. With 6 bases clipped from V and 5 bases from J, the junction kept 6 bases outside the gene matches. Germline CDR1 MNHEY, CDR2 SVGAGI. The length of the CDR3 is 14 residues.

The rearrangement joins TRBV4-2 to TRBJ1-4, with D uncertain. Germline V gene lookup returns CDR1 LGHNA and CDR2 YNFKEQ. Trimming took 4 bases from V and 4 from J, leaving 4 bases between them. The CDR3 contains 12 residues. This CDR3 reads CASSPYNEKLFF. The CDR3 region has the DNA TGTGCCAGCAGCCCTTATAATGAAAAACTGTTTTTT.

Remarks on this clone: Different DNA sequences within this sample yield the same CDR3. The J gene is TRBJ1-5, the V gene TRBV28; no clear D. Germline V lookup: CDR1 MDHEN, CDR2 SYDVKM. V gave up 3 bases and J gave up 1 base, with 4 bases separating them. The CDR3 runs to 13 residues. The CDR3 reads CASSLLSNQPQHF. In DNA form, the CDR3 reads TGTGCCAGCAGTTTGCTAAGCAATCAGCCCCAGCATTTT.

This clone has a handful of counts. The identical CDR3 is also encoded by other nucleotide sequences in the sample. This chain joins TRBV28 and TRBJ2-3; D not resolved. CDR3 size: 14 residues. V gave up 4 bases and J gave up 1 base, with 9 bases separating them. Germline values: CDR1 MDHEN, CDR2 SYDVKM. CDR3 region: CASSSPAGTDTQYF. The CDR3 DNA follows: TGTGCCAGCAGTTCACCAGCCGGCACAGATACGCAGTATTTT.

This chain joins TRBV30 and TRBJ1-4; the D is unclear. The V end lost 3 bases, the J end lost 0 bases, and 17 bases lay between the germline ends. This CDR3 has 17 amino acids. Germline V CDR1 and CDR2: GTSNPN, SVGIG (reference sequence). CDR3 protein: CAWRGLGSKTTNEKLFF. CDR3 DNA sequence: TGTGCCTGGAGAGGCTTGGGCTCAAAAACAACTAATGAAAAACTGTTTTTT.

This clone showed up just a few times. The gene calls are TRBV4-1 and TRBJ1-6; 9 bases line up with TRBD1. Germline lookup yields CDR1 MGHRA and CDR2 YSYEKL. The V segment lost 3 bases and the J segment 8 bases; nucleotides outside the gene matches: 8. This CDR3 is built from 16 residues. CDR3 protein: CASSHHRGRGHSPLHF. For the CDR3, the DNA is TGCGCCAGCAGCCATCACAGGGGGCGCGGGCATTCACCCCTCCACTTT.

This clone was seen a handful of times. The CDR3 DNA is TGTGCCAGCTCACCCCGGGTTGATGGCTACACCTTC. This codes for CASSPRVDGYTF. The chain joins TRBV18 to TRBJ1-2; D call uncertain. This CDR3 region has 12 residues. Germline V gene data show CDR1 as KGHSH and CDR2 as LQKENI. Trimming left V 3 bases short and J 6 bases short, with 8 bases between.

In this sample, this clone turned up a few times. The chain has TRBV6-5 and TRBJ1-4; no clear D. Germline V gene sequence: CDR1 MNHEY, CDR2 SVGAGI. The V end was cut by 0 bases, the J end by 7 bases, with 15 bases between. The CDR3 sequence is 16 residues long. As DNA, the CDR3 is TGTGCCAGCAGTTACTCGAGTCAAAAGGGAAGTGAAAAACTGTTTTTT. Translating it yields CASSYSSQKGSEKLFF.

This clone was seen only a few times. The sample contains more than one DNA sequence encoding this CDR3. The V gene is TRBV7-2, the J gene TRBJ1-5; D possibly corresponds to TRBD1 (5 bases). The CDR3 spans 13 residues. V was shortened by 1 base and J by 7 bases, with 8 bases between the two germline ends. Looked up from germline, CDR1 is SGHTA and CDR2 is FQGNSA. CDR3 region: CASSLGGSQPQHF. In nucleotides, the CDR3 is TGTGCCAGCAGCTTAGGGGGGAGCCAGCCCCAGCATTTT. Filled out from reference TRBV7-2 and TRBJ1-5, the complete variable domain reads GAGVSQSPSNKVTEKGKDVELRCDPISGHTALYWYRQSLGQGLEFLIYFQGNSAPDKSGLPSDRFSAERTGGSVSTLTIQRTQQEDSAVYLCASSLGGSQPQHFGDGTRLSIL.

The chain combines TRBV25-1 with TRBJ1-6, with unresolved D. V dropped 6 bases and J dropped 10 bases, with 13 bases sitting between them. The germline V gene encodes CDR1 MGHDK and CDR2 SYGVNS. This CDR3 contains 13 residues. CDR3 protein: CASSEDYGSPLHF. CDR3 sequence (DNA): TGTGCCAGCAGCGAGGATTACGGATCACCCCTCCACTTT.

The V and J genes are TRBV9 and TRBJ2-2, with D possibly TRBD2 on 6 matching bases. The CDR3 sequence is 17 residues long. Germline V gives CDR1 SGDLS, CDR2 YYNGEE. V dropped 2 bases and J dropped 0 bases, with 14 bases sitting between them. CDR3 residues: CASSVMPASANTGELFF. In DNA, the CDR3 is TGTGCCAGCAGCGTTATGCCAGCTAGCGCGAACACCGGGGAGCTGTTTTTT.

Notes on this clone: Other nucleotide sequences in the sample specify the same CDR3. The chain joins TRBV7-2 to TRBJ1-2; D not resolved. Per the germline V gene, CDR1 is SGHTA and CDR2 is FQGNSA. V was trimmed by 5 bases and J by 4 bases, leaving 8 bases between them. The CDR3 is 12 amino acids. As DNA, the CDR3 is TGTGCCAGCAGCAGCCTTGGCTATGGCTACACCTTC. It codes for CASSSLGYGYTF.

This clone came up a few times. The chain links TRBV6-5 to TRBJ2-1, with 9 nucleotides matching TRBD2. CDR3 length: 15 amino acids. Germline CDR1 reads MNHEY; CDR2 reads SVGAGI. J lost 4 bases, V lost 4 bases, and 5 bases had no gene match. The CDR3 region is CASSSTSGPYNEQFF. As DNA, the CDR3 is TGTGCCAGCAGTTCGACTAGCGGACCATACAATGAGCAGTTCTTC.

Only a few counts were recorded for this clone. This chain connects TRBV11-2 to TRBJ1-2, with a weak D call TRBD1 (5 bases). Trimming stripped 1 base from V and 7 bases from J, with 16 bases between. This CDR3 spans 15 amino acids. From germline, CDR1 is SGHAT and CDR2 FQNNGV. As DNA, the CDR3 is TGTGCCAGCAGCTTAGTCACGAGGGGACGAGGTGGCTACACCTTC. Amino acid sequence: CASSLVTRGRGGYTF.

This clone appeared a few times. V and J are TRBV9 and TRBJ1-4; 7 bases fit TRBD1. CDR3 length: 15 amino acids. V shed 1 base, J shed 8 bases, and the junction held 8 bases outside the gene matches. From germline, CDR1 is SGDLS and CDR2 YYNGEE. The DNA for the CDR3 is TGTGCCAGCAGCGTATTGGGGCAGGGGGACGAAAAACTGTTTTTT. Translated: CASSVLGQGDEKLFF.

In its sample, this clone was seen a few times. The V gene is TRBV28, the J gene TRBJ2-7; no clear D gene. The CDR3 loop spans 16 amino acids. V was trimmed by 6 bases and J by 0 bases, leaving 18 bases between them. CDR1 is MDHEN and CDR2 is SYDVKM in the germline V gene. The DNA for the CDR3 is TGTGCCAGCAGCCCTTGGGAAAGGGCAAGCTCCTACGAGCAGTACTTC. This gives the protein CASSPWERASSYEQYF.